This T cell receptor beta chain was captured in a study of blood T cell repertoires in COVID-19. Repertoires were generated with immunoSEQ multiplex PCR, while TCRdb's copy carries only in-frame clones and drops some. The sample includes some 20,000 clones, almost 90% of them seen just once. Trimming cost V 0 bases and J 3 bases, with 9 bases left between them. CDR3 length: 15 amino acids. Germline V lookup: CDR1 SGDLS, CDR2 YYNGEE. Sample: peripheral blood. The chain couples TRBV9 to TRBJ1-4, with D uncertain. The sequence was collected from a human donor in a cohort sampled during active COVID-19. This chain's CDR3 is CASSVEGRPNEKLFF. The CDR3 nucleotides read TGTGCCAGCAGCGTAGAAGGCAGGCCTAATGAAAAACTGTTTTTT. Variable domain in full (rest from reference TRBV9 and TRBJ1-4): DSGVTQTPKHLITATGQRVTLRCSPRSGDLSVYWYQQSLDQGLQFLIQYYNGEERAKGNILERFSAQQFPDLHSELNLSSLELGDSALYFCASSVEGRPNEKLFFGSGTQLSVL.